These 19 T cell receptor beta chains came from one sample sequenced in a study of blood T cell repertoires in COVID-19. The method was immunoSEQ multiplex PCR; TCRdb's version includes in-frame clones alone and lacks a portion of them. The sample yields over 150,000 clones, 91% seen once. The sequenced sample was peripheral blood. All receptors derive from a man aged 45-65 years with acute or convalescent COVID-19.

The chain is built from TRBV5-1 and TRBJ2-7; TRBD2 might be the D (5 bases). Germline loops: CDR1 SGHRS, CDR2 YFSETQ. This CDR3 region has 14 residues. The V and J ends lost 1 base and 0 bases respectively, with 8 bases between them. CDR3 in amino acids: CASSLRENSYEQYF. The CDR3 region has the DNA TGCGCCAGCAGCTTGAGGGAGAACTCCTACGAGCAGTACTTC.

This chain links TRBV7-6 with TRBJ2-1, with 9 positions matching TRBD2. The germline V gene has CDR1 SGHVS and CDR2 FNYEAQ. The V and J ends lost 5 bases and 6 bases, in that order; junction bases with no gene match: 8. This CDR3 has 15 amino acids. CDR3 sequence reads: CASSTSGRTSNEQFF. The CDR3, as DNA: TGTGCCAGCAGCACTAGCGGGCGGACCTCCAATGAGCAGTTCTTC.

The chain carries TRBV7-9 and TRBJ1-5, with D unresolved. The germline gives CDR1 SEHNR, CDR2 FQNEAQ (reference sequence). This CDR3 region has 12 residues. Trimming removed 1 base from V and 11 bases from J, with 9 bases in between. CDR3 nucleotide sequence: TGTGCCAGCAGCTTAGGGGCCCTGACCCAGCATTTT. Translation: CASSLGALTQHF.

The chain combines TRBV5-1 with TRBJ2-7, with TRBD2 as a possible D gene (6 bases). The germline V gene encodes CDR1 SGHRS and CDR2 YFSETQ. The V gene lost 0 bases and the J gene lost 6 bases, with 10 bases spanning the gap. This CDR3 contains 13 residues. The CDR3 DNA sequence: TGCGCCAGCAGCTTGGGGGAGGTACGCGAGCAGTACTTC. Residues: CASSLGEVREQYF.

The chain carries TRBV4-1 and TRBJ2-5; 8 bases match TRBD2. This CDR3 comprises 17 residues. Germline assignment: CDR1 MGHRA and CDR2 YSYEKL. With V trimmed by 4 bases and J by 5 bases, 15 bases remained unmatched. The CDR3 spells CASSRQTGTRGRETQYF. CDR3 bases: TGCGCCAGCAGCCGCCAGACCGGGACTAGGGGTCGGGAGACCCAGTACTTC.

J is TRBJ1-2 and V is TRBV6-6; the D gene is possibly TRBD1 (6 bases). The CDR3 covers 16 residues. Trimming stripped 6 bases from V and 4 bases from J, with 21 bases between. CDR1 is MNHNY and CDR2 is SVGAGI in the germline V gene (reference sequence). CDR3 sequence (DNA): TGTGCCAGCAGCCGGCTAACGGGGGGCGTCCCCTATGGCTACACCTTC. This codes for CASSRLTGGVPYGYTF.

The chain links TRBV28 to TRBJ2-1, with TRBD2 matching over 11 bases. CDR1 is MDHEN, CDR2 SYDVKM, per germline. The CDR3 runs to 15 residues. Trimming cost V 5 bases and J 7 bases; bases outside gene matches: 7. The CDR3 reads CASSPLAGGGNEQFF. CDR3 coding DNA: TGTGCCAGCAGTCCTCTAGCGGGGGGTGGGAATGAGCAGTTCTTC.

This clone was observed a few times. The rearrangement uses TRBV6-2 or TRBV6-3 and TRBJ1-1; no firm D call. In germline, CDR1 is MNHEY, CDR2 SVGEGT. Trimming took off 4 bases at V and 4 bases at J, with 10 bases between the two ends. The CDR3 sequence is 13 residues long. The CDR3 loop reads CASSLRVGTEAFF. In nucleotides, the CDR3 is TGTGCCAGCAGTTTGAGGGTTGGCACTGAAGCTTTCTTT.

This clone is a singleton in its sample. The chain is built from TRBV27 and TRBJ2-7; 8 nucleotides agree with TRBD2. Germline CDR1 is MNHEY and CDR2 is SMNVEV (reference sequence). This CDR3 spans 20 amino acids. Trimming removed 4 bases from V and 1 base from J; junction bases left unmatched: 21. The CDR3: CASSSTTGSWSGRRSYEQYF. DNA for the CDR3: TGTGCCAGCAGTTCCACTACAGGGAGTTGGAGCGGGAGACGATCCTACGAGCAGTACTTC.

This chain links TRBV7-2 with TRBJ2-7, with 8 nucleotides matching TRBD2. The CDR3 spans 15 residues. Germline values: CDR1 SGHTA, CDR2 FQGNSA. The J segment lost 3 bases and the V segment lost 0 bases, leaving 4 bases of the junction unmatched. The CDR3 region is CASSLAGRGVYEQYV. The DNA for the CDR3 is TGTGCCAGCAGCTTAGCGGGGCGGGGGGTCTACGAGCAGTACGTC.

The genes are TRBV7-2 and TRBJ1-5; the match to TRBD1 covers 10 bases. This CDR3 comprises 15 residues. Germline values: CDR1 SGHTA, CDR2 FQGNSA. Unmatched junction bases numbered 8, after V lost 6 bases and J lost 6 bases. CDR3 amino acids: CASSFIGQGGQPQHF. In DNA, the CDR3 is TGTGCCAGCAGTTTTATCGGACAGGGGGGTCAGCCCCAGCATTTT.

The chain carries TRBV30 and TRBJ2-2; D is possibly TRBD1 (5 bases). Germline CDR1 reads GTSNPN; CDR2 reads SVGIG (reference sequence). Deletions cut 3 bases from V and 7 bases from J, with 15 bases between. The CDR3 is 14 amino acids. The CDR3 DNA reads as TGTGCCTGGAGGCGACAGAACTCCGGCGGGGAGCTGTTTTTT. Its protein product is CAWRRQNSGGELFF.

This chain joins TRBV7-9 and TRBJ2-2; 10 nucleotides agree with TRBD2. Trimming removed 6 bases from V and 0 bases from J; junction bases left unmatched: 13. The CDR3 loop spans 19 amino acids. CDR1 is SEHNR and CDR2 is FQNEAQ in the germline V gene (reference sequence). The CDR3 DNA sequence: TGTGCCAGCAGAGGTACGGTCTCAACTAGCGGGACGAACACCGGGGAGCTGTTTTTT. It specifies CASRGTVSTSGTNTGELFF.

The chain recombines TRBV28 with TRBJ1-1; a possible D gene is TRBD1 (5 bases). V was pared by 6 bases and J by 5 bases, with 19 bases between. The CDR3 has 15 amino acids. Germline CDR1 and CDR2: MDHEN and SYDVKM. Here the CDR3 reads CASRRAGTKRTEAFF. CDR3 DNA: TGTGCCAGCAGACGTGCCGGGACTAAAAGGACTGAAGCTTTCTTT.

The V call is TRBV9, the J call TRBJ2-5; maybe TRBD1 (5 bases). CDR3 length: 16 residues. The germline CDR1 and CDR2 sequences are SGDLS and YYNGEE. V lost 4 bases and J lost 10, with 26 bases in between. The CDR3 coding sequence is TGTGCCAGCAGCCCCACACTACAGGATATTAGGATGGGCCAGTACTTC. Residues: CASSPTLQDIRMGQYF.

The gene calls are TRBV7-2 and TRBJ1-5; 9 nucleotides line up with TRBD1. From germline, CDR1 is SGHTA and CDR2 FQGNSA. This CDR3 spans 17 amino acids. The V segment lost 5 bases and the J segment 0 bases; nucleotides outside the gene matches: 8. The CDR3 spells CASSPGGTGLSNQPQHF. Written as DNA, the CDR3 is TGTGCCAGCAGCCCCGGGGGGACAGGGCTTAGCAATCAGCCCCAGCATTTT.

The chain employs TRBV19 and TRBJ2-2, with 8 positions matching TRBD2. The ends lost 1 base at V and 3 bases at J; junction bases unmatched: 1. Germline lookup yields CDR1 LNHDA and CDR2 SQIVND (reference sequence). The CDR3 extends over 15 amino acids. CDR3 in amino acids: CASSIGTSYTGELFF. The CDR3 coding sequence is TGTGCCAGTAGTATAGGGACTAGCTACACCGGGGAGCTGTTTTTT.

The chain recombines TRBV19 with TRBJ1-2; D is unresolved. Trimming removed 6 bases at V and 6 bases at J, with 17 bases between. Germline V gives CDR1 LNHDA, CDR2 SQIVND (reference sequence). This CDR3 spans 14 amino acids. In DNA form, the CDR3 reads TGTGCCAGTAGGTTAGTAGGAGTAACGGATGGCTACACCTTC. Translating it yields CASRLVGVTDGYTF. The full variable domain, completed using reference TRBV19 and TRBJ1-2, is DGGITQSPKYLFRKEGQNVTLSCEQNLNHDAMYWYRQDPGQGLRLIYYSQIVNDFQKGDIAEGYSVSREKKESFPLTVTSAQKNPTAFYLCASRLVGVTDGYTFGSGTRLTVV.

The rearrangement links TRBV5-5 to TRBJ2-7; maybe TRBD2 (5 bases). Trimming shortened V by 0 bases and J by 6 bases, and 13 bases separated the two germline ends. Per germline, CDR1 SGHKS and CDR2 YYEKEE (reference sequence). The CDR3 is made up of 14 amino acids. The CDR3 protein is CASSLGRGKPEQYF. The CDR3 DNA is TGTGCCAGCAGCTTGGGTCGAGGGAAACCCGAGCAGTACTTC.